The source of this TCR beta chain is a study of CD8+CD57+ T cells in acquired aplastic anemia. An expansion of CD8+CD57+ cells by flow cytometry had been shown in patients chosen for sequencing. Among the patients, all had severe acquired aplastic anemia. According to the study, genomic DNA was the template for TCR beta VDJ and CDR3 profiling. From the reads, TCRdb called clonotypes with MiXCR, one entry per CDR3 protein. In the table there are hundreds of thousands of distinct CDR3 sequences, 82% of which are singletons. This CDR3 is built from 12 residues. CDR1 is SGHVS and CDR2 is FQNEAQ in the germline V gene. As regards this clonotype: At one of its ends the junction is not consistent with the germline gene, which may arise from a read error.

V gene TRBV7-8 combines with J gene TRBJ2-5; no clear D gene. Sequencing input: sorted CD4+, CD8+, or CD8+CD57+ T cells (not recorded which) from PBMCs. This TCR was sampled from a human donor with aplastic anemia. CDR3 loop: CASSFVRETHNF. DNA of the CDR3: TGTGCCAGCAGCTTCGTACGAGAGACCCATAACTTC.